The 8 T cell receptor beta chains below all came from one sample that was sequenced in a study of cytomegalovirus exposure and HLA in healthy donors. A multiplex PCR was run with 60 Vbeta primers and 13 Jbeta primers. The method was immunoSEQ multiplex PCR; TCRdb's version includes in-frame clones alone and lacks a portion of them. In the table there are 200,000 to 250,000 clones, almost 80% of which are singletons. The material sequenced was PBMCs. Receptors originate from a male donor in good health and CMV-seronegative.

The chain combines TRBV30 with TRBJ1-1; no definite D call. Per the germline V gene, CDR1 is GTSNPN and CDR2 is SVGIG (reference sequence). The CDR3 has 14 residues. Trimming took off 0 bases at V and 1 base at J, with 9 bases between the two ends. The CDR3 loop reads CAWSVSGGNTEAFF. The CDR3, as DNA: TGTGCCTGGAGTGTTAGCGGAGGGAACACTGAAGCTTTCTTT.

V and J are TRBV7-3 and TRBJ1-2; 8 bases align to TRBD1. Germline trimming cut 5 bases from V and 13 bases from J; bases unmatched to any gene: 18. The V gene's germline CDR1 is SGHTA and CDR2 FQGTGA. The CDR3 consists of 15 residues. The CDR3 loop is CASSPDPSRTGTLTF. The CDR3 nucleotides read TGTGCCAGCAGCCCCGACCCAAGCCGGACAGGGACTCTCACCTTC.

The CDR3 protein is CAWSPRGALTYEQYF. As DNA, the CDR3 is TGTGCCTGGAGTCCCCGGGGTGCGCTAACCTACGAGCAGTACTTC. This chain connects TRBV30 to TRBJ2-7, with D perhaps matching TRBD2 (5 bases). CDR3 length: 15 residues. V gave up 2 bases and J gave up 2 bases, with 16 bases separating them. CDR1 is GTSNPN and CDR2 is SVGIG in the germline V gene (reference sequence).

A remark on this clone: A read error may produce the germline difference seen at one junction end. V usage is TRBV7-7 and J usage is TRBJ2-5; TRBD1 aligns across 7 bases. CDR1 is SSHAT, CDR2 FNYEAQ, per germline (reference sequence). CDR3 length equals 17 residues. The CDR3 bases are TGTGCTAGCAGCTCCAGACCCTCGACAGGGCTGTTGGAGACCCAGTACTTC. As protein: CASSSRPSTGLLETQYF.

This clone was counted only a few times. J is TRBJ1-1 and V is TRBV5-6; D is possibly TRBD1 (5 bases). CDR3 length: 12 residues. Germline loops: CDR1 SGHDT, CDR2 YYEEEE. V lost 0 bases and J 8 bases, leaving 8 bases between the germline ends. The CDR3 loop is CASSLEGVEAFF. Here the CDR3 DNA reads TGTGCCAGCAGCTTGGAAGGGGTGGAAGCTTTCTTT.

The J gene is TRBJ1-5, the V gene TRBV19; 7 bases line up with TRBD1. Trimming at V came to 5 bases and at J to 6 bases, leaving 13 bases not matched to a gene. The CDR3 runs 16 residues. Germline V gene sequence: CDR1 LNHDA, CDR2 SQIVND (reference sequence). In nucleotides, the CDR3 is TGTGCCAGTAGTCGTACAGGGGCCAGGATGGGTCAGCCCCAGCATTTT. Translated, it gives CASSRTGARMGQPQHF.

The chain has TRBV18 and TRBJ1-3; 7 bases fit TRBD1. The CDR3 runs to 15 residues. V lost 3 bases, J lost 2 bases, and 4 bases stayed unmatched. Germline loops: CDR1 KGHSH, CDR2 LQKENI. DNA for the CDR3: TGTGCCAGCTCACCCCTTGGACAGGCTGGAAACACCATATATTTT. This gives the protein CASSPLGQAGNTIYF.

The chain combines TRBV7-3 with TRBJ1-5; 8 positions match TRBD1. J gave up 4 bases and V 5 bases, and 4 bases lay outside the gene matches. This CDR3 is built from 14 residues. Germline V CDR1 and CDR2: SGHTA, FQGTGA. Written as DNA, the CDR3 is TGTGCCAGCAGCCGGGACAGGAGGAATCAGCCCCAGCATTTT. Translation: CASSRDRRNQPQHF.